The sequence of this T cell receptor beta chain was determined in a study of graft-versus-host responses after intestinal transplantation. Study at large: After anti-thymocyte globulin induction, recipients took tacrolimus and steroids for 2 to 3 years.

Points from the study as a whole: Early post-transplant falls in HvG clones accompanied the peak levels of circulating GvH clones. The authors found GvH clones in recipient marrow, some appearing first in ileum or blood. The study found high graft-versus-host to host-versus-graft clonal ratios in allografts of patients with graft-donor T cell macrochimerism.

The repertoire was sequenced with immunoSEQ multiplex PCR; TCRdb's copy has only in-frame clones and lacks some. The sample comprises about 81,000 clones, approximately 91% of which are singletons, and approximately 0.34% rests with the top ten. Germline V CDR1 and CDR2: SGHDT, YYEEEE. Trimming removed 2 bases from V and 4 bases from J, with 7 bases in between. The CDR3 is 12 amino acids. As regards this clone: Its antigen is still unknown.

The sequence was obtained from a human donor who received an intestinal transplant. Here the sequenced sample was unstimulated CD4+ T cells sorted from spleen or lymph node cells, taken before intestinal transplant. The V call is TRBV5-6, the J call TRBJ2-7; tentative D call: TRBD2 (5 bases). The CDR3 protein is CASSLVAYEQYF. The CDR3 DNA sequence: TGTGCCAGCAGCTTAGTAGCGTACGAGCAGTACTTC.